Below, 11 T cell receptor beta chains from the same sample are listed, as sequenced in a study of cytomegalovirus exposure and HLA in healthy donors (dated by TCRdb to the late 2010s). Library prep was done by the immunoSEQ multiplex PCR assay. The multiplex PCR relied on a mix of 60 forward primers for TCR Vbeta segments and 13 reverse primers for TCR Jbeta segments. The table was pulled from immuneACCESS by TCRdb, which kept in-frame rearrangements only. Such tables lose some clones; where checked, under half of the loss comes from unresolved V genes, and the rest has no known cause. The sample contains about 160,000 clones, more than 65% of them found a single time. The ten largest make up around 6.3% of the sample. The source material was PBMCs. Source of these receptors: a middle-aged man in good health and CMV-seropositive.

This rearrangement joins TRBV5-1 to TRBJ2-1; 7 bases are shared with TRBD2. Trimming at V came to 7 bases and at J to 6 bases, leaving 4 bases not matched to a gene. The CDR3 spans 12 residues. The germline gives CDR1 SGHRS, CDR2 YFSETQ. CDR3 DNA sequence: TGCGCCAGCGGGAGGGTCTTCAATGAGCAGTTCTTC. Its translation is CASGRVFNEQFF. Based on the CDR3 plus reference TRBV5-1 and TRBJ2-1, the full variable domain is KAGVTQTPRYLIKTRGQQVTLSCSPISGHRSVSWYQQTPGQGLQFLFEYFSETQRNKGNFPGRFSGRQFSNSRSEMNVSTLELGDSALYLCASGRVFNEQFFGPGTRLTVL.

As concerns this clone: At one end the junction does not follow the germline gene, possibly because of a read error. The V gene is TRBV7-9, the J gene TRBJ2-7; D not resolved. CDR3 length: 12 amino acids. Germline assignment: CDR1 SEHNR and CDR2 FQNEAQ (reference sequence). CDR3 sequence (DNA): TGTTCCAGCAGCTTAACCTCAGGAGAGCAGTACTTC. This gives the protein CSSSLTSGEQYF. Complete variable domain (other parts from reference TRBV7-9 and TRBJ2-7): DTGVSQNPRHKITKRGQNVTFRCDPISEHNRLYWYRQTLGQGPEFLTYFQNEAQLEKSRLLSDRFSAERPKGSFSTLEIQRTEQGDSAMYLCSSSLTSGEQYFGPGTRLTVT.

The chain recombines TRBV5-1 with TRBJ2-2; D not resolved. This CDR3 is 14 amino acids long. CDR1 and CDR2 from the germline V gene are SGHRS and YFSETQ. Deletions cut 3 bases from V and 0 bases from J, with 6 bases between. The CDR3, as DNA: TGCGCCAGCAGCTCGGTCGCGAACACCGGGGAGCTGTTTTTT. Amino acid sequence: CASSSVANTGELFF.

This chain joins TRBV5-1 and TRBJ2-7; TRBD1 aligns across 9 bases. This CDR3 is 14 amino acids long. V trimming: 3 bases; J trimming: 2 bases; junction bases outside the gene matches: 3. CDR1 is SGHRS, CDR2 YFSETQ, per germline. Here the CDR3 reads CASSSGQGPYEQYF. CDR3 DNA: TGCGCCAGCAGCTCGGGACAGGGCCCCTACGAGCAGTACTTC.

The rearrangement uses TRBV28 and TRBJ2-7; D is uncertain. Trimming pared 1 base from V and 1 base from J, leaving 5 bases between. Germline values: CDR1 MDHEN, CDR2 SYDVKM. CDR3 length: 13 amino acids. CDR3 in amino acids: CASSLSRSYEQYF. The CDR3 nucleotides read TGTGCCAGCAGTTTATCCAGGTCCTACGAGCAGTACTTC. Based on the CDR3 plus reference TRBV28 and TRBJ2-7, the full variable domain is DVKVTQSSRYLVKRTGEKVFLECVQDMDHENMFWYRQDPGLGLRLIYFSYDVKMKEKGDIPEGYSVSREKKERFSLILESASTNQTSMYLCASSLSRSYEQYFGPGTRLTVT.

V is TRBV5-1 and J is TRBJ1-4; 8 nucleotides match TRBD1. Per germline, CDR1 SGHRS and CDR2 YFSETQ. Trimming removed 1 base from V and 0 bases from J; junction bases left unmatched: 5. The CDR3 spans 17 residues. The CDR3 DNA reads as TGCGCCAGCAGCTTGTCCCAGGGGGCCGCAACTAATGAAAAACTGTTTTTT. Translation: CASSLSQGAATNEKLFF. The whole variable domain, filled in from reference TRBV5-1 and TRBJ1-4, reads KAGVTQTPRYLIKTRGQQVTLSCSPISGHRSVSWYQQTPGQGLQFLFEYFSETQRNKGNFPGRFSGRQFSNSRSEMNVSTLELGDSALYLCASSLSQGAATNEKLFFGSGTQLSVL.

The V and J genes are TRBV5-1 and TRBJ2-2, with no clear D. This CDR3 is 15 amino acids long. With 5 bases removed from V and 5 bases from J, the gap between germline ends came to 16 bases. CDR1 and CDR2 (germline): SGHRS, YFSETQ. CDR3 in amino acids: CASSTLGAQTGELFF. Here the CDR3 DNA reads TGCGCCAGCAGTACCCTGGGCGCTCAAACCGGGGAGCTGTTTTTT. The full variable domain, in which reference TRBV5-1 and TRBJ2-2 provide the parts outside the CDR3, is KAGVTQTPRYLIKTRGQQVTLSCSPISGHRSVSWYQQTPGQGLQFLFEYFSETQRNKGNFPGRFSGRQFSNSRSEMNVSTLELGDSALYLCASSTLGAQTGELFFGEGSRLTVL.

This clone has just a few counts. The genes are TRBV11-2 and TRBJ2-1, with D maybe TRBD2 (5 bases). CDR1 SGHAT and CDR2 FQNNGV come from the germline V gene. This CDR3 has 12 residues. Deletions cut 1 base from V and 10 bases from J, with 8 bases between. In DNA form, the CDR3 reads TGTGCCAGCAGCTTAGGTGGGGAGGAGCAGTTCTTC. Residues: CASSLGGEEQFF.

The chain joins TRBV2 to TRBJ2-2, with D perhaps TRBD2 (5 bases). Trimming shortened V by 8 bases and J by 4 bases, and 14 bases separated the two germline ends. The germline V gene encodes CDR1 SNHLY and CDR2 FYNNEI. The CDR3 has 14 residues. Written as DNA, the CDR3 is TGTGCCAGCTGTTCACTGGGGAGCACCGGGGAGCTGTTTTTT. Amino acids: CASCSLGSTGELFF.

The gene calls are TRBV28 and TRBJ2-7; 8 nucleotides line up with TRBD2. This CDR3 region has 17 residues. The V segment lost 6 bases and the J segment 8 bases; nucleotides outside the gene matches: 21. Germline CDR1 MDHEN, CDR2 SYDVKM. Written as DNA, the CDR3 is TGTGCCAGCAGCCTCCTACCGGGGGCAGGCGGGGGGTACCAGCAGTACTTC. This codes for CASSLLPGAGGGYQQYF.

V gene TRBV5-1 combines with J gene TRBJ1-1, with 7 bases lining up with TRBD1. J was trimmed by 3 bases and V by 4 bases; bases with no gene match: 6. The CDR3 spans 14 residues. The germline gives CDR1 SGHRS, CDR2 YFSETQ. This chain's CDR3 is CASSVGGMDTEAFF. As DNA, the CDR3 is TGCGCCAGCAGCGTAGGGGGCATGGACACTGAAGCTTTCTTT.